The T cell receptor (beta chain) under discussion was sequenced for a study of response to subunit inactivated influenza vaccine. Study-level points and caveats: With each seasonal influenza vaccination, the authors suggested, few new T cells are recruited.

This clonotype came up many times. The target antigen is unknown. The length of the CDR3 is 15 residues. The germline gives CDR1 ENHRY, CDR2 SYGVKD. After removal of 4 bases from V and 0 bases from J, the junction contained 1 base not matched to a gene. TCRdb reanalysed the RT-PCR reads using MiXCR and keeps one entry per CDR3 protein. The table shows roughly 650,000 distinct CDR3 sequences, with 15% to 17% occurring only once. This TCR came from a man aged 45-65 years who received an inactivated influenza vaccine. The genes are TRBV10-3 and TRBJ2-5; 11 bases agree with TRBD2. This material consisted of PBMCs from blood, taken 12 days after vaccination. The CDR3 bases are TGTGCCATCAGTGCGACTAGCGGGAACCAAGAGACCCAGTACTTC. It encodes CAISATSGNQETQYF.